The clone carrying this T cell receptor (beta chain) was detected once. What it recognizes is unknown. Measured with immunoSEQ multiplex PCR; TCRdb has only the in-frame clones, and not every one. The sample includes roughly 60,000 clones, around 87% of them seen just once. Autoimmune disease history or systemic immunosuppression excluded patients. The sample is drawn from a study of OX40 agonist ivuxolimab in advanced cancers. Study-level results: There were, on average, more expanded clones in CD8+ T cells than in CD4+.

The material sequenced was CD4+ or CD8+ T cells sorted from blood, taken in a trial of the OX40 agonist ivuxolimab. The receptor comes from an adult with an advanced solid tumor such as melanoma, head and neck, liver or kidney cancer.

The chain's CDR3 is CASSLLAGSITDTQYF. The CDR3, as DNA: TGTGCCAGCAGCTTGCTAGCGGGCTCAATTACAGATACGCAGTATTTT. This chain connects TRBV5-8 to TRBJ2-3, with TRBD2 matching 8 bases. Germline trimming cut 1 base from V and 3 bases from J; bases unmatched to any gene: 7. The CDR3 has 16 amino acids. CDR1 is SGHTS and CDR2 is YDEGEE in the germline V gene. The entire variable domain, with the rest obtained from reference TRBV5-8 and TRBJ2-3, is as follows: EAGVTQSPTHLIKTRGQQATLRCSPISGHTSVYWYQQALGLGLQFLLWYDEGEERNRGNFPPRFSGRQFPNYSSELNVNALELEDSALYLCASSLLAGSITDTQYFGPGTRLTVL.